Sequencing of this T cell receptor (beta chain) was carried out in a study of blood T cell repertoires in COVID-19. At the level of the study: The origin of the acute and convalescent COVID-19 samples was the United States, Italy and Spain. PBMCs, B-cell-depleted T cells, or T cells provided the cDNA or gDNA that made up the material.

The protocol was immunoSEQ multiplex PCR, while the TCRdb copy is restricted to in-frame clones and leaves out a portion. Among 150,000 to 200,000 clones listed, roughly 90% were seen once. The TCR comes from a man aged 50 to 60 with acute or convalescent COVID-19. Sequenced: peripheral blood.

CDR3 bases: TGTGCCAGCAGCTTGCGGGGTCGGACTGAAGCTTTCTTT. This encodes CASSLRGRTEAFF. This chain joins TRBV5-6 and TRBJ1-1; D is uncertain. Germline lookup yields CDR1 SGHDT and CDR2 YYEEEE. CDR3 length: 13 residues. V was trimmed by 1 base and J by 5 bases, leaving 9 bases between them.